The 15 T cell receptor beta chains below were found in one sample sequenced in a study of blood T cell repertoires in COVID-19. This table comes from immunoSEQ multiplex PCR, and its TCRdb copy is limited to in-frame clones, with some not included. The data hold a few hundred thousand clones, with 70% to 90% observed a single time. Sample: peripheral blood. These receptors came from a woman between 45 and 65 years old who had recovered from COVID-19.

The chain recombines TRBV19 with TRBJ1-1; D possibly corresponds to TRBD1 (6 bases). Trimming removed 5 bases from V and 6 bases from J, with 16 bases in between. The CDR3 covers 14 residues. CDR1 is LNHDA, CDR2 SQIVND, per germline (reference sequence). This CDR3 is CASSPYLRGAEAFF. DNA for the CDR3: TGTGCCAGTAGTCCCTACCTCAGGGGCGCTGAAGCTTTCTTT.

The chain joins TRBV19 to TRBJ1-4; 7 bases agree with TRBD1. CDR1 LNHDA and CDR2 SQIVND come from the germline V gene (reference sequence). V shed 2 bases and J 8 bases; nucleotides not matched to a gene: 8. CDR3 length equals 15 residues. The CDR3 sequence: CASSIQGGHGEKLFF. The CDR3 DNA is TGTGCCAGTAGTATACAGGGGGGCCATGGCGAAAAACTGTTTTTT.

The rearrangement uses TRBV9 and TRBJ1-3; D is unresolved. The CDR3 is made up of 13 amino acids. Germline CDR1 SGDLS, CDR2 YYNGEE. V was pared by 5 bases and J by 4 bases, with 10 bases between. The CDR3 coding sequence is TGTGCCAGCAGTGCGGGAGCGGGAAACACCATATATTTT. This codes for CASSAGAGNTIYF.

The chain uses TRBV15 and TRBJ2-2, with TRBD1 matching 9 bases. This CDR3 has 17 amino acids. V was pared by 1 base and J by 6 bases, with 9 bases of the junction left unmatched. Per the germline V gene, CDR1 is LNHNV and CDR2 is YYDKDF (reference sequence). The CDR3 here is CATSRAVTGGSAGELFF. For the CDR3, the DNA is TGTGCCACCAGCAGAGCCGTGACAGGGGGGTCGGCCGGGGAGCTGTTTTTT. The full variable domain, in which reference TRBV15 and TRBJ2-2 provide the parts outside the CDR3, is DAMVIQNPRYQVTQFGKPVTLSCSQTLNHNVMYWYQQKSSQAPKLLFHYYDKDFNNEADTPDNFQSRRPNTSFCFLDIRSPGLGDTAMYLCATSRAVTGGSAGELFFGEGSRLTVL.

In DNA, the CDR3 is TGTGCCAGCAGTATTGCGACAGGCCTCTACAATGAGCAGTTCTTC. This gives the protein CASSIATGLYNEQFF. The rearrangement uses TRBV27 and TRBJ2-1; D is perhaps TRBD1 (6 bases). V lost 5 bases, J lost 3 bases, and 14 bases lay in between. The CDR3 covers 15 residues. Germline V gene data show CDR1 as MNHEY and CDR2 as SMNVEV (reference sequence).

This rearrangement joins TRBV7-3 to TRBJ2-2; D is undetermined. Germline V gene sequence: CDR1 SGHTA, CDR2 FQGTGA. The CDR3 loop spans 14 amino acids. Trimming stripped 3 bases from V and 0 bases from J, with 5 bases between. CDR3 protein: CASSLAANTGELFF. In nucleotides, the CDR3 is TGTGCCAGCAGCTTGGCGGCGAACACCGGGGAGCTGTTTTTT.

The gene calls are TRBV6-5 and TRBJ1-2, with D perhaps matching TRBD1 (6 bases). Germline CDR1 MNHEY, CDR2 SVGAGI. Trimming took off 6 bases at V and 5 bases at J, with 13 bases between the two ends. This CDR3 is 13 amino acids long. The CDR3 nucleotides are TGTGCCAGCAGGAACCCGGGACAATATGGCTACACCTTC. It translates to CASRNPGQYGYTF.

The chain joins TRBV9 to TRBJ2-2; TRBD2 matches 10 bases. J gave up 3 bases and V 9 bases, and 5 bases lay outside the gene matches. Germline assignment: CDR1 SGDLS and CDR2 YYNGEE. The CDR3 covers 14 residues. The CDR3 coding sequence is TGTGCCACCTCCGGACTAGCGGACACCGGGGAGCTGTTTTTT. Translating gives CATSGLADTGELFF.

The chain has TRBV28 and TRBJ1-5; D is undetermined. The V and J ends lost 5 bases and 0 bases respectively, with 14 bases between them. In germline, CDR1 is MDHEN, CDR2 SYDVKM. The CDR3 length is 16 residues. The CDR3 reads CASSRPRGYSNQPQHF. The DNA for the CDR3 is TGTGCCAGCAGTCGGCCGCGGGGATATAGCAATCAGCCCCAGCATTTT.

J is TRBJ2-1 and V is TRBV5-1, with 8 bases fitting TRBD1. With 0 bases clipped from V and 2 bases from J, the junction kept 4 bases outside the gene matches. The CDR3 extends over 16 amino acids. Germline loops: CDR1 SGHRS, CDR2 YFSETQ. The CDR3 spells CASSLEGQAAYNEQFF. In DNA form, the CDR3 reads TGCGCCAGCAGCTTGGAGGGACAGGCTGCCTACAATGAGCAGTTCTTC.

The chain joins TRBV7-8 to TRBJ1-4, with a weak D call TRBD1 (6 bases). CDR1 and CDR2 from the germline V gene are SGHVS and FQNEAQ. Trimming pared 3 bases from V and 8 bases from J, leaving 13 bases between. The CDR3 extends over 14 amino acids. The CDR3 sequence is CASSFRGADEKLFF. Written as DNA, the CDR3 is TGTGCCAGCAGCTTCAGGGGCGCAGACGAAAAACTGTTTTTT.

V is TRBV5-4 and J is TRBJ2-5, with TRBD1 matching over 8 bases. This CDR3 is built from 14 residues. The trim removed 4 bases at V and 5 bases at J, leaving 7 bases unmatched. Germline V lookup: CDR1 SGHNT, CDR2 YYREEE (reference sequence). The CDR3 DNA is TGTGCCAGCAGCCCGAGGACAGGGTGGGAGACCCAGTACTTC. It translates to CASSPRTGWETQYF.

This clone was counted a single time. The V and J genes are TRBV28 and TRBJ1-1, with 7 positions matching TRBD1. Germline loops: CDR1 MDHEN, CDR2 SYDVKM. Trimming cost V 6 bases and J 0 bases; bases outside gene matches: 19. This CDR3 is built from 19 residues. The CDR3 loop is CASSRRGSIRGMVNTEAFF. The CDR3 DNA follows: TGTGCCAGCAGCCGAAGAGGGTCCATCAGGGGGATGGTGAACACTGAAGCTTTCTTT.

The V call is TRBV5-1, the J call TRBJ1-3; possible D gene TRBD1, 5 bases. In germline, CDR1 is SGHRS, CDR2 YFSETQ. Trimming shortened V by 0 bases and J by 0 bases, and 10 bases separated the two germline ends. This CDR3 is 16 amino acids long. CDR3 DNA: TGCGCCAGCAGCTTGGCCGGACACTTCTCTGGAAACACCATATATTTT. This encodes CASSLAGHFSGNTIYF.

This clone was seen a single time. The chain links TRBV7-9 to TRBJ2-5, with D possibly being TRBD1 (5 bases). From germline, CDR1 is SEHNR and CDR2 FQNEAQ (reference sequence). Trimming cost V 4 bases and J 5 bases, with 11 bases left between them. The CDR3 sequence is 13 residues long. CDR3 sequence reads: CASSYQGRETQYF. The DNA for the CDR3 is TGTGCCAGCAGCTACCAGGGAAGGGAGACCCAGTACTTC.